The clone carrying this T cell receptor (beta chain) has just a few counts. Original methodology: Nucleated cell number was recorded as an estimate derived from reference gene primer amplification. Profiled with immunoSEQ multiplex PCR; TCRdb holds only in-frame clones, not every one. The DNA gave D and trimming, while V, J and clone size come from that table. Altogether approximately 150,000 clones are present, around four fifths being singletons, with the ten largest covering approximately 4.6%. The sample comes from a study of blood T cell repertoires in COVID-19. Study-level background: The study drew acute and convalescent COVID-19 samples from the United States, Italy and Spain. PBMCs, B-cell-depleted T cells, or T cells were the source of the cDNA or gDNA that made up the material.

Trimming took 7 bases from V and 4 from J; bases not matched to a gene: 14. Germline-derived CDR1 and CDR2 are SQVTM and ANQGSEA. The CDR3 runs 16 residues. This receptor was identified in a human donor in a cohort sampled during active COVID-19. Sequences were obtained from peripheral blood. The gene calls are TRBV29-1 and TRBJ2-1; 9 bases match TRBD1. The CDR3 nucleotides are TGCAGCGCTGCATTTAACAGGGGGCGCGGGTACAATGAGCAGTTCTTC. Residues: CSAAFNRGRGYNEQFF.